This T cell receptor (beta chain) was captured by sequencing in a study of blood T cell repertoires in COVID-19. Study overall: Samples taken during acute and convalescent COVID-19 were collected in the United States, Italy and Spain. Sources were T cells, B-cell-depleted T cells, or PBMCs; the material itself was cDNA or gDNA.

Authors' data handling: Estimation of nucleated cell counts was performed using reference gene primer amplification. Libraries were prepared by immunoSEQ multiplex PCR; TCRdb keeps only in-frame clonotypes and omits some of them. V, J and clone size derive from that table, while D and trimming were established from the DNA sequence. The sample lists under 350,000 clones; 75% to 90% were seen once. This CDR3 is 12 amino acids long. Trimming removed 5 bases at V and 10 bases at J, with 14 bases between. CDR1 is LGHDT and CDR2 is YNNKEL in the germline V gene (reference sequence). This clone has at least ten counts.

The material sequenced was peripheral blood. The clonotype comes from a woman between 65 and 79 years old with acute or convalescent COVID-19. The V and J genes are TRBV3-1 (or the pseudogene TRBV3-2) and TRBJ1-1; D possibly corresponds to TRBD1 (5 bases). For the CDR3, the DNA is TGTGCCAGCAGCTACGGGGGGTTGGGAGCTTTCTTT. Translated: CASSYGGLGAFF.